The TCR beta chain under discussion was sequenced for a study of tumor-infiltrating lymphocytes in primary liver carcinoma. Study observations and caveats: The proportion of top clones found throughout all five tumor regions was only about 7.5-25%. Lower overlap was observed for tumor-adjacent and tumor-blood pairs relative to tumor region pairs.

This clonotype was recorded once. Its antigen is unknown. A read error is possible here, since a much larger clone lies one base away. With 6 bases removed from V and 2 bases from J, the gap between germline ends came to 17 bases. Per the germline V gene, CDR1 is MNHEY and CDR2 is SVGAGI. This CDR3 spans 15 amino acids. The authors made TCR beta cDNA from approximately 490 ng total RNA with a constant-region primer. Libraries of TCR beta came from three nested multiplex PCR rounds with slightly modified ARM-PCR. A C-beta reverse primer was combined with TRBV1-TRBV30 forward primers in the first two PCR rounds, and each round had 10 cycles. TCRdb passed the multiplex PCR reads through MiXCR, listing each CDR3 protein once. The repertoire consists of 95,000 to 150,000 distinct CDR3 sequences, with 60% to 70% occurring once and the leading ten covering over 7%. The tissue used was unsorted bulk material of about 19-33 mg. RNA and DNA were co-extracted from it with the AllPrep DNA/RNA mini kit.

Sample: liver tumor tissue from sampling region 1. Subset described: tumor region T1, superior pole. This TCR came from a woman aged 60 to 75 with primary liver carcinoma and hepatitis B virus infection. The chain joins TRBV6-5 to TRBJ2-7; the D gene is possibly TRBD1 (6 bases). CDR3 residues: CASSPLGAVAYEQYF. The CDR3 coding sequence is TGTGCCAGCAGCCCCCTGGGGGCGGTAGCCTACGAGCAGTACTTC.